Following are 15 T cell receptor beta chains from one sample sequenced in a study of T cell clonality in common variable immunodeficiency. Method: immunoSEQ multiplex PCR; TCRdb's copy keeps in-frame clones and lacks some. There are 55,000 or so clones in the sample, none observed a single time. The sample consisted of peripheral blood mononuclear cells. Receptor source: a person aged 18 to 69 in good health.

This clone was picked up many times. The sequenced part of the CDR3 DNA is TGTGCCAGTAGTATACGGAGGGGGACGAGCACCCTGAACACTGAA. Protein: CASSIRRGTSTLNTE. The whole CDR3 reads CASSIRRGTSTLNTEAFF. The rearrangement links TRBV19 to TRBJ1-1; possibly TRBD1 for D (6 bases). The DNA ends 3 residues before the CDR3 does, and the rest of the CDR3 is filled in from the germline J gene. The CDR3 loop spans 18 amino acids. The ends were cut back, 2 bases at V and 0 bases at J, with 19 bases in the middle. Looked up from germline, CDR1 is LNHDA and CDR2 is SQIVND (reference sequence).

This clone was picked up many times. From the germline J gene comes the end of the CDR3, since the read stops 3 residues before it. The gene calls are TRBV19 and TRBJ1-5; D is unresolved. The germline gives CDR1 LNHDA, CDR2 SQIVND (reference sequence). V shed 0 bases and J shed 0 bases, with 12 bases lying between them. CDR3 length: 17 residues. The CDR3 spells CASSIDPPDYSNQPQHF. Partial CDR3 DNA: TGTGCCAGTAGTATAGATCCGCCAGACTATAGCAATCAGCCC.

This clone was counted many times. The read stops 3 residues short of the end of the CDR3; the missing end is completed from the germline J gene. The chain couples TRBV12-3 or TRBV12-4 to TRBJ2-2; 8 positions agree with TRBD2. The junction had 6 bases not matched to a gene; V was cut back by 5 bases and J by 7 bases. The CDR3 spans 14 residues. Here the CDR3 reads CASSPGGDGGELFF. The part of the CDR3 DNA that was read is TGTGCCAGCAGTCCCGGGGGGGACGGCGGGGAG.

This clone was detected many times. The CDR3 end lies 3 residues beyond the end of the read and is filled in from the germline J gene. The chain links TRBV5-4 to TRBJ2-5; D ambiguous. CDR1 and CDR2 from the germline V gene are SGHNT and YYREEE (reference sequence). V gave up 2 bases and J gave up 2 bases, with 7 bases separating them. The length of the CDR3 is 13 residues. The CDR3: CASSLTIQETQYF. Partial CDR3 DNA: TGTGCCAGCAGCTTAACTATTCAAGAGACC.

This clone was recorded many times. CDR3 DNA (partial): TGTGCCAGCAGTTTAGAAACGGACACCTCGAGCAATCAGCCC. It is translated as CASSLETDTSSNQP. The full CDR3 is CASSLETDTSSNQPQHF. The genes are TRBV12-3 or TRBV12-4 and TRBJ1-5; a possible D gene is TRBD1 (5 bases). Read data end 3 residues before the CDR3 end; the end is taken from the germline J gene. Between the trimmed V and J ends, which lost 1 base and 1 base, there was a span of 14 bases. This CDR3 spans 17 amino acids.

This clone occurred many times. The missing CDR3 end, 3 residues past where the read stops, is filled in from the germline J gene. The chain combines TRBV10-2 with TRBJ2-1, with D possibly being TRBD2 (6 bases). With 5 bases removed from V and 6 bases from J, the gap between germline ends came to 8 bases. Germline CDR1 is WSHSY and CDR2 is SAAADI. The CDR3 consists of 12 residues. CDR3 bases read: TGCGCCAGCAGTCCTAGCGCCAATGAG. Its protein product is CASSPSANE. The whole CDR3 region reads CASSPSANEQFF.

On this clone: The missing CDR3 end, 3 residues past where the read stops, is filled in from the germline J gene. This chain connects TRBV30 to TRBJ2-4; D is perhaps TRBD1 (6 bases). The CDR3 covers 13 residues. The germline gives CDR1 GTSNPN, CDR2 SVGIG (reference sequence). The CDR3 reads CAWSTVQGRGQYF. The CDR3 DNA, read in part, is TGTGCCTGGAGTACCGTACAGGGTCGCGGT.

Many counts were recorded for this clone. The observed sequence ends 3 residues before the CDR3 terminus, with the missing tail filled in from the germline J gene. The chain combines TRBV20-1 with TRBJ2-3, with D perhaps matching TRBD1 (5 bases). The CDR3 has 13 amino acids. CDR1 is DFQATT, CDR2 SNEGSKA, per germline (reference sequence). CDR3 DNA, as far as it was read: TGCAGTGCTCGGACATTTGAGACGGAGACG. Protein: CSARTFETET. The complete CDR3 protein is CSARTFETETQYF.

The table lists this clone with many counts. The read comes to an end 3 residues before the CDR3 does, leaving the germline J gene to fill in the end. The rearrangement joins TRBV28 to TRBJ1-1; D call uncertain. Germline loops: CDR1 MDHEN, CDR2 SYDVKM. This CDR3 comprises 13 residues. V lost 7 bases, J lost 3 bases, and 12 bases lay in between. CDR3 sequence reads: CASTNAVDTEAFF. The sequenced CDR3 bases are TGTGCCAGCACGAACGCAGTGGACACTGAA.

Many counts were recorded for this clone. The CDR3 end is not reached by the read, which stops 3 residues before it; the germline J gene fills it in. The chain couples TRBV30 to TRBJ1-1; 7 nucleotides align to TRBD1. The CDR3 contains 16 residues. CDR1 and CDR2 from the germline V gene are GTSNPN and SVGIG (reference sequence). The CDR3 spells CAWSPFPGQEGGSAFF. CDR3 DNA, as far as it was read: TGTGCCTGGAGTCCCTTTCCCGGACAGGAGGGCGGGTCG. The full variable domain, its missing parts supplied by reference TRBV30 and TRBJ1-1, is SQTIHQWPATLVQPVGSPLSLECTVEGTSNPNLYWYRQAAGRGLQLLFYSVGIGQISSEVPQNLSASRPQDRQFILSSKKLLLSDSGFYLCAWSPFPGQEGGSAFFGQGTRLTVV.

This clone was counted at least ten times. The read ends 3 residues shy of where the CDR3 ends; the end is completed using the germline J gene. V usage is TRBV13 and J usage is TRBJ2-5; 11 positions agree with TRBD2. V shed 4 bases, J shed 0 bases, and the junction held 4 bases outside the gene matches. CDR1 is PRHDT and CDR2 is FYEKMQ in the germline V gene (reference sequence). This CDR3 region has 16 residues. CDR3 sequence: CASSSQLAGDQETQYF. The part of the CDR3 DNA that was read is TGTGCCAGCAGCTCCCAACTAGCGGGGGACCAAGAGACC.

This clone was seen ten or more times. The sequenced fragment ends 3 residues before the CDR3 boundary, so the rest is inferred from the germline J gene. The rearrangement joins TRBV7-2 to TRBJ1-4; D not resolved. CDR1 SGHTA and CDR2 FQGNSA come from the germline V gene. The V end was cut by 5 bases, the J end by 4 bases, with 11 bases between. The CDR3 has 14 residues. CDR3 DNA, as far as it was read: TGTGCCAGCAGCCCCGCGAGTATTAATGAAAAA. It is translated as CASSPASINEK. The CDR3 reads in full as CASSPASINEKLFF.

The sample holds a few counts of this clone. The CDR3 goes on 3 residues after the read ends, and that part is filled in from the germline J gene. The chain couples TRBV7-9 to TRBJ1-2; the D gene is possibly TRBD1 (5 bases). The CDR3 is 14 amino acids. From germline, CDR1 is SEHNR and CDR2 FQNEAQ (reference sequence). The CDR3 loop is CASRSAGGIGGYTF. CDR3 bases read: TGTGCCAGCAGGTCGGCGGGGGGAATAGGGGGC.

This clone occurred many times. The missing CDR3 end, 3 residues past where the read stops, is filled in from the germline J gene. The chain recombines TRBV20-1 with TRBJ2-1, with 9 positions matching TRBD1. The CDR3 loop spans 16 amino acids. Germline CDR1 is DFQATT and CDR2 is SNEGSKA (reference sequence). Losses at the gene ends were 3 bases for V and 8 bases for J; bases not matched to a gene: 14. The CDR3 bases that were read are TGCAGTGCTAGCCACCGGGGGACAGGGATTATCCATGAG. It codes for CSASHRGTGIIHE. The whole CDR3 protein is CSASHRGTGIIHEQFF.

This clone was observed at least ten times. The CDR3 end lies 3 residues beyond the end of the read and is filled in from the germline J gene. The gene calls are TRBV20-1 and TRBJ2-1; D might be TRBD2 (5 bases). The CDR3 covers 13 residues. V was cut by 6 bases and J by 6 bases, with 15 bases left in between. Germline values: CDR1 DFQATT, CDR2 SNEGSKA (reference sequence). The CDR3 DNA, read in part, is TGCAGTGCCCGACTACTTCCGTCCAATGAG. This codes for CSARLLPSNE. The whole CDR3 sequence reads CSARLLPSNEQFF.